This TCR beta chain came from a study of blood T cell repertoires in COVID-19. About the research overall: PBMCs, B-cell-depleted T cells, or T cells were the source of the cDNA or gDNA that made up the material.

V dropped 5 bases and J dropped 7 bases, with 14 bases sitting between them. The CDR3 consists of 14 residues. CDR1 MNHEY and CDR2 SMNVEV come from the germline V gene (reference sequence). Original processing methods: Estimated nucleated cell counts came from reference gene primer amplification. Libraries were prepared by immunoSEQ multiplex PCR; TCRdb keeps only in-frame clonotypes and omits some of them. From that table come the V and J calls and clone size; the DNA was used to work out D and trimming. The sample lists 120,000 to 150,000 clones, 75% to 85% occurring once. Material for sequencing was peripheral blood. This chain joins TRBV27 and TRBJ1-4; D unresolved. This receptor was taken from a woman aged 45-65 years in a cohort sampled during active or convalescent COVID-19. CDR3 residues: CASSGRQWSEKLFF. In DNA, the CDR3 is TGTGCCAGCAGTGGGAGGCAGTGGAGTGAAAAACTGTTTTTT.